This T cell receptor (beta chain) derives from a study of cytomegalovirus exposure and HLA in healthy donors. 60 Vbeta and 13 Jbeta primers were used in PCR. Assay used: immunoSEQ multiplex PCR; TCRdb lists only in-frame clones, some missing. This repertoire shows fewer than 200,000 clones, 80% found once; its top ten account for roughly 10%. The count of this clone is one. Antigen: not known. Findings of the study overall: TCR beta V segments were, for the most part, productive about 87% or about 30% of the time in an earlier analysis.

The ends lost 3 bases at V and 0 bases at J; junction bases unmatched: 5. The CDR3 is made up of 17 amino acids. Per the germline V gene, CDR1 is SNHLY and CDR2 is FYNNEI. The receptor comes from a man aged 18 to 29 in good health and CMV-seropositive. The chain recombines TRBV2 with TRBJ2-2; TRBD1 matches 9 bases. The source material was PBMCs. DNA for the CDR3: TGTGCCAGCAGTGAGGACCGGGACAGGGCGAACACCGGGGAGCTGTTTTTT. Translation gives CASSEDRDRANTGELFF.